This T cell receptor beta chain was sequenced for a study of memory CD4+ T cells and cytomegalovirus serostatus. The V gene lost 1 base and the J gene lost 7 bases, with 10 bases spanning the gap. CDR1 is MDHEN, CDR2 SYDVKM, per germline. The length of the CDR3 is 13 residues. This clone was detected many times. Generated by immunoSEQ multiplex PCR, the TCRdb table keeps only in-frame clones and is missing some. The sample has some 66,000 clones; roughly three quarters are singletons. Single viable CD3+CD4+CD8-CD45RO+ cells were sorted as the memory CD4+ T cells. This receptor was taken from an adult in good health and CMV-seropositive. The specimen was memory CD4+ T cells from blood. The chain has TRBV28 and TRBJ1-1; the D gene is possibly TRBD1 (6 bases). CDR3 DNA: TGTGCCAGCAGTTTATCTCCAGGGGATGAAGCTTTCTTT. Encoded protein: CASSLSPGDEAFF.